The entry that follows covers one TCR beta chain sequence. The data derive from a study of blood T cell repertoires in COVID-19. Study as a whole: From T cells, B-cell-depleted T cells, or PBMCs came the material, which was cDNA or gDNA.

Germline V CDR1 and CDR2: SNHLY, FYNNEI. With 6 bases removed from V and 0 bases from J, the gap between germline ends came to 11 bases. The CDR3 sequence is 14 residues long. The data were produced by immunoSEQ multiplex PCR, yet TCRdb's version contains in-frame clones alone and is incomplete. The repertoire holds around 260,000 clones, with 75% to 90% as singletons. The sample comprised peripheral blood. The receptor was derived from a woman aged 70-85 years with COVID-19, enrolled during active disease. The chain recombines TRBV2 with TRBJ1-2, with D possibly matching TRBD1 (6 bases). CDR3 DNA: TGTGCCAGCAGGAGGGACATTTCTAACTATGGCTACACCTTC. Translation: CASRRDISNYGYTF. The full variable domain, with the rest looked up from reference TRBV2 and TRBJ1-2, is EPEVTQTPSHQVTQMGQEVILRCVPISNHLYFYWYRQILGQKVEFLVSFYNNEISEKSEIFDDQFSVERPDGSNFTLKIRSTKLEDSAMYFCASRRDISNYGYTFGSGTRLTVV.